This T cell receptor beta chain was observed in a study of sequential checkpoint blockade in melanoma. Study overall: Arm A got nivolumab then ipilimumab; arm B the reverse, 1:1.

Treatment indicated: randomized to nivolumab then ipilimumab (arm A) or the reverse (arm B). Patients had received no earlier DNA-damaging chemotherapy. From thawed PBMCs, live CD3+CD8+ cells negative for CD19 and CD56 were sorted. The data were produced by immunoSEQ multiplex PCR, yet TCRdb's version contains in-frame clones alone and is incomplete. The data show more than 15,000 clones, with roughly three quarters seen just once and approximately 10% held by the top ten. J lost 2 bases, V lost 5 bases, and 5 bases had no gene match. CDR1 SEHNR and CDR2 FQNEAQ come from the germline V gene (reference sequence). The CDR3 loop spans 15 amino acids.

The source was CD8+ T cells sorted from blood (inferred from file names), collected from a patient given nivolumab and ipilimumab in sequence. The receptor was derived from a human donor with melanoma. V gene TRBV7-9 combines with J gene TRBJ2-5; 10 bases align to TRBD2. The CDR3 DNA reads TGTGCCAGCAGCCCCATACTAGCGGGGCAAGAGACCCAGTACTTC. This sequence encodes CASSPILAGQETQYF.